This TCR beta chain was captured by sequencing in a study of blood T cell repertoires in COVID-19. Only in-frame clones appear in the TCRdb table, and some are missing; sequencing was by immunoSEQ multiplex PCR. The sample carries about 94,000 clones, about nine tenths recorded once. Trimming cost V 5 bases and J 2 bases, with 12 bases left between them. Germline assignment: CDR1 LNHDA and CDR2 SQIVND (reference sequence). CDR3 length: 14 amino acids. The chain is built from TRBV19 and TRBJ1-1, with D hard to call. The receptor comes from a woman aged 80 or over with acute or convalescent COVID-19. Sequencing was done on a sample of peripheral blood. The CDR3 spells CASSVRGSNTEAFF. CDR3 DNA sequence: TGTGCCAGTAGTGTCCGGGGTTCTAACACTGAAGCTTTCTTT. Complete variable domain (other parts from reference TRBV19 and TRBJ1-1): DGGITQSPKYLFRKEGQNVTLSCEQNLNHDAMYWYRQDPGQGLRLIYYSQIVNDFQKGDIAEGYSVSREKKESFPLTVTSAQKNPTAFYLCASSVRGSNTEAFFGQGTRLTVV.